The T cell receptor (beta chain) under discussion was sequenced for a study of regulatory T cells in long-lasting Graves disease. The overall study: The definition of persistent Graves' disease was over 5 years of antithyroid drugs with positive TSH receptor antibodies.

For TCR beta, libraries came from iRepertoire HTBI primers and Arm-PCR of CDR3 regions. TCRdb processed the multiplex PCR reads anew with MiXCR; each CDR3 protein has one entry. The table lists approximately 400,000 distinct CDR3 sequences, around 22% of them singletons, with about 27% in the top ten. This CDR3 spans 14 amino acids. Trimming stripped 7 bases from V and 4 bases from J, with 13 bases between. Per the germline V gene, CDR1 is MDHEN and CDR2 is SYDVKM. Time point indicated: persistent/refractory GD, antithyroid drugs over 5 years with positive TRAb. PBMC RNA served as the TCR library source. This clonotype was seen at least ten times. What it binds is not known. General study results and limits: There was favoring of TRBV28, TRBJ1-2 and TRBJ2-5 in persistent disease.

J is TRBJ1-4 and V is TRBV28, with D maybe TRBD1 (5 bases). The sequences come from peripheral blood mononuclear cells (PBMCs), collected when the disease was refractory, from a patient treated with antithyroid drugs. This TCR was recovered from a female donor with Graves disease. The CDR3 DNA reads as TGTGCCAGCACCTCGACAGAGTATAATGAAAAACTGTTTTTT. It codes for CASTSTEYNEKLFF.